The entry below gives a single T cell receptor (beta chain) sequence along with its context. Its antigen remains unidentified. This entry belongs to a study of shared clonotypes between healthy human individuals. Study information: The people who gave samples were two women and three men aged 18 to 49. General study points: The study found about 5% of naive CD4 clonotypes shared across several donors. For sorted subsets, rarefaction showed incomplete sequencing despite large depth.

Unmatched junction bases numbered 8, after V lost 2 bases and J lost 3 bases. The CDR3 consists of 17 residues. Germline CDR1 and CDR2: MGHRA and YSYEKL. CD8 cells classed as naive were CD45RO-negative and positively selected for CCR7, excluding terminally differentiated effector memory CD45RA+ cells. Measured with immunoSEQ multiplex PCR; TCRdb has only the in-frame clones, and not every one. Of roughly 2 million clones listed, about 95% are singletons. The chain links TRBV4-1 to TRBJ2-2; TRBD1 matches at 8 bases. Sequenced input: naive CD8+ T cells sorted from blood. This sequence originates from a man aged 18-30 years in good health. As DNA, the CDR3 is TGCGCCAGCAGCCAAACGCCCGGGACAGGATACACCGGGGAGCTGTTTTTT. This codes for CASSQTPGTGYTGELFF.